The rows below give T cell receptor beta chains drawn from one sample of a study of T cell responses to AZD1222 COVID-19 vaccine. Sequencing used immunoSEQ multiplex PCR; TCRdb keeps in-frame clones, though not all of them. The sample shows approximately 150,000 clones, under 95% of them seen only once. Sequencing used peripheral blood, obtained on day 0 of AZD1222 vaccination. The receptors were sampled from an adult in good health. Both conserved end residues are part of each CDR3. The D gene is left open where the match is weak. The listing skips clone size in some rows; elsewhere it reads once, few, many or a size class.

TRBD1 | TRBJ1-4 | TRBV6-5 | . | CASSYTQQGVYEKLFF | TGTGCCAGCAGTTACACCCAACAGGGGGTTTATGAAAAACTGTTTTTT
TRBD1 | TRBJ1-4 | TRBV15 | . | CATSRGGTGRPTNEKLFF | TGTGCCACCAGCAGAGGAGGGACAGGGAGACCAACTAATGAAAAACTGTTTTTT
TRBD2 | TRBJ2-3 | TRBV19 | . | CASSKGLAADTQYF | TGTGCCAGTAGTAAGGGACTAGCGGCGGATACGCAGTATTTT
TRBD1 | TRBJ1-1 | TRBV19 | . | CASSIRGQGNTEAFF | TGTGCCAGTAGTATTAGGGGACAGGGGAACACTGAAGCTTTCTTT
TRBD1 | TRBJ1-1 | TRBV5-5 | few | CASSFDRANTEAFF | TGTGCCAGCAGCTTCGACAGGGCGAACACTGAAGCTTTCTTT
TRBD1 | TRBJ2-7 | TRBV10-1 | once | CASSESRTGFSYEQYF | TGCGCCAGCAGTGAGTCCCGGACAGGGTTCTCCTACGAGCAGTACTTC
. | TRBJ1-6 | TRBV7-2 | . | CASSFEGRLSPLHF | TGTGCCAGCAGCTTTGAGGGGAGGCTTTCACCCCTCCACTTT
TRBD1 | TRBJ1-4 | TRBV29-1 | . | CSVEGTGDNEKLFF | TGCAGCGTTGAAGGGACAGGCGATAATGAAAAACTGTTTTTT
. | TRBJ2-2 | TRBV7-2 | . | CASSPRAGELFF | TGTGCCAGCAGCCCCAGGGCGGGGGAGCTGTTTTTT
. | TRBJ1-4 | TRBV3-1/TRBV3-2 | . | CASSPHRAGDATNEKLFF | TGTGCCAGCAGTCCACACCGAGCGGGGGACGCAACTAATGAAAAACTGTTTTTT
. | TRBJ1-2 | TRBV30 | . | CAWEGRPYGYTF | TGTGCCTGGGAGGGGAGACCCTATGGCTACACCTTC
. | TRBJ2-7 | TRBV7-7 | . | CASSPLGGLEFLRPYEQYF | TGTGCTAGCAGCCCCCTGGGGGGTTTGGAGTTCCTGCGGCCCTACGAGCAGTACTTC
. | TRBJ2-2 | TRBV5-1 | . | CASSLGANTGELFF | TGCGCCAGCAGCTTGGGGGCGAACACCGGGGAGCTGTTTTTT
. | TRBJ1-5 | TRBV18 | once | CASSPKRGAHQPQHF | TGTGCCAGCTCACCCAAGCGGGGCGCCCATCAGCCCCAGCATTTT
. | TRBJ2-6 | TRBV7-9 | . | CASSLEGSGANVLTF | TGTGCCAGCAGCTTAGAAGGCTCTGGGGCCAACGTCCTGACTTTC
TRBD2 | TRBJ2-7 | TRBV9 | . | CASSAGDGLAASYEQYF | TGTGCCAGCAGCGCAGGCGATGGACTAGCGGCCTCCTACGAGCAGTACTTC